This TCR beta chain was identified in a study of T cell responses to AZD1222 COVID-19 vaccine. Study-wide points: CD4 TCRs linked to vaccination spanned spike, dominating at 160-218 and 743-854. Spike-specific TCR breadth and depth both grew after two AZD1222 doses. It should be noted that donors were predominantly white British and more often female, and clonal diversity was possibly underestimated. Epitopes outside B.1.351 and B.1.1.7 mutated regions reportedly drew nearly half of spike TCRs.

Of note for this clone: Its antigen is not known.

Profiling relied on immunoSEQ multiplex PCR, and the TCRdb table lists in-frame clones only, not all of them. The repertoire holds some 96,000 clones, around nine tenths seen once, with about 1.8% in the top ten. The sequences come from peripheral blood, collected on day 0 of AZD1222 vaccination. This clonotype originated in an adult in good health.

The CDR3 region has the DNA TGTGCCAGCAGTAGTAGCGGGCAAGAGACCCAGTACTTC. Amino acid sequence: CASSSSGQETQYF. The rearrangement uses TRBV28 and TRBJ2-5; TRBD2 aligns across 7 bases. This CDR3 region has 13 residues. Trimming removed 5 bases from V and 2 bases from J; junction bases left unmatched: 2. Germline CDR1 reads MDHEN; CDR2 reads SYDVKM. Using reference TRBV28 and TRBJ2-5 for the parts outside the CDR3, the full variable domain is DVKVTQSSRYLVKRTGEKVFLECVQDMDHENMFWYRQDPGLGLRLIYFSYDVKMKEKGDIPEGYSVSREKKERFSLILESASTNQTSMYLCASSSSGQETQYFGPGTRLLVL.